This paragraph reports one T cell receptor (beta chain). Its antigen is undetermined. Clones were sequenced by immunoSEQ multiplex PCR, and TCRdb holds only the in-frame ones, with some missing. The sample has over 50,000 clones, about 86% seen once. The CDR3 is 11 amino acids. Per germline, CDR1 WNHNN and CDR2 SYGVQD (reference sequence). V lost 8 bases and J 5 bases, leaving 7 bases between the germline ends. Sample time point: week 5, during vaccination. In every dose of vaccine, 300 ug of mutant IDH1 20-mer peptide was given alongside topical imiquimod. This entry comes from a study of a mutant IDH1 vaccine in newly diagnosed glioma.

The sequence was obtained from a man under 40 with glioma. The starting material was PBMCs, obtained from a glioma patient whose treatment included an IDH1 peptide vaccine. This chain joins TRBV10-1 and TRBJ2-1; D uncertain. The CDR3 region is CASGRHNEQFF. In DNA, the CDR3 is TGCGCCAGCGGCCGACACAATGAGCAGTTCTTC.